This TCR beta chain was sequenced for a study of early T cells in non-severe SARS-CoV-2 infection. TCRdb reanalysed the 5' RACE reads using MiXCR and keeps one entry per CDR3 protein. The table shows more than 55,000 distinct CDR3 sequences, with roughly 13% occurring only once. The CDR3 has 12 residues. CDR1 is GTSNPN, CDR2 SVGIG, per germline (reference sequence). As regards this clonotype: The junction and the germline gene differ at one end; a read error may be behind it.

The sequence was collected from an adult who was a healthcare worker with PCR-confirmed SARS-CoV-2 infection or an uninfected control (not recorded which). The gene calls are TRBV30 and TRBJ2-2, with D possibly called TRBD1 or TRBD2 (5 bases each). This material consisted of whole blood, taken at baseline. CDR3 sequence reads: CSGTADTGELFF. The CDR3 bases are TGCTCCGGGACCGCGGACACCGGGGAGCTGTTTTTT.